Below, 10 T cell receptor beta chains from the same sample are listed, as sequenced in a study of lymphopenia after photon versus proton radiotherapy. TCRdb's copy holds only in-frame clones and misses some; the assay was immunoSEQ multiplex PCR. The sample carries 55,000 to 70,000 clones, 80% to 95% recorded once. The material was peripheral blood, obtained from a patient treated with photon-based radiotherapy. These receptors came from a woman in her thirties or forties with cholangiocarcinoma.

The chain joins TRBV5-4 to TRBJ1-5, with D possibly TRBD1 on 5 matching bases. Germline V lookup: CDR1 SGHNT, CDR2 YYREEE (reference sequence). The CDR3 has 17 residues. V was cut by 0 bases and J by 3 bases, with 16 bases left in between. CDR3 DNA sequence: TGTGCCAGCAGCTTGGCCGGCGGAAGGGACTACAATCAGCCCCAGCATTTT. Residues: CASSLAGGRDYNQPQHF. The full variable domain, its missing parts supplied by reference TRBV5-4 and TRBJ1-5, is ETGVTQSPTHLIKTRGQQVTLRCSSQSGHNTVSWYQQALGQGPQFIFQYYREEENGRGNFPPRFSGLQFPNYSSELNVNALELDDSALYLCASSLAGGRDYNQPQHFGDGTRLSIL.

This sequence joins TRBV28 and TRBJ1-2; D remains ambiguous. Trimming left V 5 bases short and J 2 bases short, with 12 bases between. Germline values: CDR1 MDHEN, CDR2 SYDVKM. The CDR3 is made up of 14 amino acids. CDR3 nucleotides: TGTGCCAGCAGTCCAACCGGGATAAACTATGGCTACACCTTC. Its protein product is CASSPTGINYGYTF.

This chain links TRBV13 with TRBJ2-5, with D uncertain. The DNA end lines up better with TRBJ2-7; the J call may be wrong. This CDR3 has 12 residues. CDR1 and CDR2 from the germline V gene are PRHDT and FYEKMQ (reference sequence). For the CDR3, the DNA is TGTGCCAGCAGCTTCAGTCTCTACGAGCAGTACTTC. Translation gives CASSFSLYEQYF.

V usage is TRBV5-5 and J usage is TRBJ1-6; the match to TRBD1 covers 7 bases. The CDR3 totals 15 residues. Losses at the gene ends were 3 bases for V and 5 bases for J; bases not matched to a gene: 5. Germline values: CDR1 SGHKS, CDR2 YYEKEE (reference sequence). The CDR3 sequence is CASSSSGTDNSPLHF. The CDR3, as DNA: TGTGCCAGCAGCTCCTCCGGGACAGATAATTCACCCCTCCACTTT.

CDR3 nucleotides: TGTGCCAGCAGCTTCGGTCCCGGTTATGGCTACACCTTC. Amino acid sequence: CASSFGPGYGYTF. The rearrangement uses TRBV11-2 and TRBJ1-2, with unresolved D. The CDR3 spans 13 residues. Per germline, CDR1 SGHAT and CDR2 FQNNGV. With 3 bases removed from V and 5 bases from J, the gap between germline ends came to 10 bases.

The V and J genes are TRBV27 and TRBJ1-2, with a tentative D call TRBD1 (5 bases). Trimming removed 6 bases from V and 0 bases from J, with 23 bases in between. Germline V lookup: CDR1 MNHEY, CDR2 SMNVEV (reference sequence). The CDR3 length is 18 residues. The CDR3 coding sequence is TGTGCCAGCAGCCTACTGGGACCAGGGAGGGCGGCTAACTATGGCTACACCTTC. Its protein is CASSLLGPGRAANYGYTF.

V usage is TRBV9 and J usage is TRBJ2-5; TRBD1 agrees at 8 bases. This CDR3 has 15 residues. With 3 bases clipped from V and 5 bases from J, the junction kept 9 bases outside the gene matches. Germline CDR1 is SGDLS and CDR2 is YYNGEE. The CDR3 sequence is CASSGQGAWMETQYF. Here the CDR3 DNA reads TGTGCCAGCAGCGGCCAGGGGGCTTGGATGGAGACCCAGTACTTC.

The genes are TRBV30 and TRBJ1-2; 7 bases fit TRBD1. The CDR3 is 11 amino acids. V lost 3 bases, J lost 7 bases, and 2 bases stayed unmatched. Germline CDR1 is GTSNPN and CDR2 is SVGIG (reference sequence). CDR3 sequence: CAWSAGGGYTF. The CDR3 DNA reads TGTGCCTGGAGCGCAGGGGGTGGCTACACCTTC.

The genes are TRBV29-1 and TRBJ2-7; TRBD1 matches 10 bases. CDR1 SQVTM and CDR2 ANQGSEA come from the germline V gene. This CDR3 spans 17 amino acids. V shed 3 bases and J 0 bases; nucleotides not matched to a gene: 11. The CDR3 bases are TGCAGCGTTGAGGGACAGGGGTTTTTTTCGGGCTCCTACGAGCAGTACTTC. Residues: CSVEGQGFFSGSYEQYF.

This chain connects TRBV28 to TRBJ1-2, with TRBD1 as a possible D gene (6 bases). Trimming removed 2 bases from V and 4 bases from J, with 14 bases in between. Looked up from germline, CDR1 is MDHEN and CDR2 is SYDVKM. CDR3 size: 15 residues. CDR3 region: CASSLPQGPGYGYTF. In nucleotides, the CDR3 is TGTGCCAGCAGTTTACCTCAGGGGCCGGGCTATGGCTACACCTTC.